This T cell receptor beta chain originates from a study of CD8+ T cells in alopecia areata. Study findings and constraints: Lesional scalp exceeded normal scalp in clonality, especially in alopecia totalis/universalis.

The treatment was: oral pan-JAK inhibitor, 5-10 mg twice daily. Per germline, CDR1 MNHNY and CDR2 SVGAGI (reference sequence). The CDR3 has 13 residues. V trimming: 5 bases; J trimming: 8 bases; junction bases outside the gene matches: 6. About this clone itself: Its antigen remains unidentified.

RNA was isolated and reverse transcribed to cDNA, the sequencing template. Only in-frame clones appear in the TCRdb table, and some are missing; sequencing was by immunoSEQ multiplex PCR. The sample consists of about 120,000 clones, approximately 55% of them appearing once. The chain joins TRBV6-6 to TRBJ2-4; TRBD1 agrees at 7 bases. Sequenced material: CD4+ T cells sorted from blood, taken at week 24, from a patient treated with tofacitinib. The TCR sequence derives from a human donor with alopecia areata. CDR3 amino acids: CASSPQGKHIQYF. As DNA, the CDR3 is TGTGCCAGCAGTCCACAGGGGAAACACATTCAGTACTTC.